Shown below are 5 T cell receptor beta chains from a single sample sequenced in a study of T cell repertoires in cytomegalovirus infection. Their specific antigens are unknown. TCRdb re-analysed the reads in MiXCR, keeping a single row per CDR3 protein. This sample yields a few hundred thousand distinct CDR3 sequences, of which about 34% are seen a single time; 13% belongs to the top ten. The sample in question was cultured PBMCs, obtained from culture after CMV antigen stimulation. These receptors all come from a human donor in good health (CMV status not recorded). Some clones in this sample may be carry-over from other donors' samples.

The chain has TRBV6-1 and TRBJ2-7; TRBD1 is a possible D gene (6 bases). The CDR3 totals 13 residues. V dropped 11 bases and J dropped 5 bases, with 19 bases sitting between them. CDR1 and CDR2 from the germline V gene are MNHNS and SASEGT. The DNA of the CDR3 is TGTGCCTGCCCTACCGACAGGATCCACGAGCAGTACTTC. Translated: CACPTDRIHEQYF.

This clonotype was seen more than once but under ten times. J is TRBJ2-7 and V is TRBV29-1; TRBD1 matches 8 bases. The germline V gene has CDR1 SQVTM and CDR2 ANQGSEA. The CDR3 has 13 residues. The V gene end was trimmed by 8 bases and the J gene end by 0 bases; junction bases not matched to a gene: 6. This chain's CDR3 is CSTRDRSSYEQYF. In DNA form, the CDR3 reads TGCAGCACCCGGGACAGGAGCTCCTACGAGCAGTACTTC.

The V call is TRBV27, the J call TRBJ2-3, with no clear D. The DNA end lines up better with TRBJ1-5; the J call may be wrong. CDR1 and CDR2 from the germline V gene are MNHEY and SMNVEV (reference sequence). The CDR3 loop spans 15 amino acids. Here the CDR3 DNA reads TGTGCCAGCAGTTGGCTAGCGGGAGGAACAGATACGCAGCATTTT. Its protein product is CASSWLAGGTDTQHF.

This clonotype was seen only once. The chain employs TRBV9 and TRBJ2-1; D gene uncertain. The CDR3 spans 13 residues. The germline gives CDR1 SGDLS, CDR2 YYNGEE. With 0 bases removed from V and 12 bases from J, the gap between germline ends came to 13 bases. CDR3 in DNA: TGTGCCAGCAGCGTAGACTATATGGGCGGGCAGTTCTTC. Encoded protein: CASSVDYMGGQFF.

The CDR3 here is CAISESTTAGDTQYF. The CDR3 nucleotides are TGTGCCATCAGTGAGTCGACTACCGCCGGGGATACGCAGTATTTT. V and J are TRBV10-3 and TRBJ2-3, with a tentative D call TRBD2 (5 bases). Germline CDR1 and CDR2: ENHRY and SYGVKD. This CDR3 has 15 amino acids. The ends were cut back, 0 bases at V and 6 bases at J, with 13 bases in the middle.